A single sample gave rise to the 22 T cell receptor beta chains below, sequenced in a study of graft-versus-host responses after intestinal transplantation. These receptors have no known antigen. Using immunoSEQ multiplex PCR, the repertoire was profiled, and TCRdb retains in-frame clones only, with some absent. The data show 90,000 to 150,000 clones, over 85% seen once. The source material was unstimulated CD4+ T cells sorted from spleen or lymph node cells, sampled before intestinal transplant. All receptors derive from a human donor who received an intestinal transplant.

The chain uses TRBV30 and TRBJ2-3; D is undetermined. The V end was cut by 2 bases, the J end by 0 bases, with 12 bases between. CDR3 length: 15 residues. From germline, CDR1 is GTSNPN and CDR2 SVGIG (reference sequence). Written as DNA, the CDR3 is TGTGCCTGGAGTCCGGGCCTCTCTAGCACAGATACGCAGTATTTT. It yields the protein CAWSPGLSSTDTQYF.

The chain recombines TRBV11-2 with TRBJ2-5; no reliable D call. The CDR3 length is 14 residues. V lost 4 bases and J 5 bases, leaving 14 bases between the germline ends. The germline V gene has CDR1 SGHAT and CDR2 FQNNGV. This CDR3 is CASSSPRLGETQYF. In DNA, the CDR3 is TGTGCCAGCAGCTCCCCACGGTTGGGGGAGACCCAGTACTTC. Full variable domain (missing parts from reference TRBV11-2 and TRBJ2-5): EAGVAQSPRYKIIEKRQSVAFWCNPISGHATLYWYQQILGQGPKLLIQFQNNGVVDDSQLPKDRFSAERLKGVDSTLKIQPAKLEDSAVYLCASSSPRLGETQYFGPGTRLLVL.

The chain joins TRBV6-1 to TRBJ2-6; no reliable D call. V lost 7 bases to trimming and J lost 0 bases, with 7 bases between them. This CDR3 has 14 amino acids. Germline CDR1 MNHNS, CDR2 SASEGT. CDR3 protein: CASKVSSGANVLTF. CDR3 bases: TGTGCCAGCAAGGTCTCCTCTGGGGCCAACGTCCTGACTTTC.

This clone came up once. CDR3 protein: CASSPLAGRGNEQYF. The CDR3 DNA reads TGTGCCAGCTCACCACTAGCGGGAAGGGGGAACGAGCAGTACTTC. V gene TRBV18 combines with J gene TRBJ2-7; 8 positions match TRBD2. Trimming took 1 base from V and 5 from J; bases not matched to a gene: 7. Per the germline V gene, CDR1 is KGHSH and CDR2 is LQKENI. The CDR3 covers 15 residues.

The chain is built from TRBV6-5 and TRBJ1-2; D might be TRBD1 (6 bases). Trimming cost V 5 bases and J 7 bases, with 14 bases left between them. Germline values: CDR1 MNHEY, CDR2 SVGAGI. This CDR3 is built from 13 residues. The CDR3 reads CASSTQGSGGYTF. CDR3 coding DNA: TGTGCCAGCAGTACACAGGGTAGCGGTGGCTACACCTTC.

V gene TRBV18 combines with J gene TRBJ2-5; TRBD1 or TRBD2 may be the D gene (5 bases each). In germline, CDR1 is KGHSH, CDR2 LQKENI. This CDR3 comprises 13 residues. V was trimmed by 6 bases and J by 7 bases, leaving 15 bases between them. CDR3 DNA: TGTGCCAGCTCGTTGGGTCCTGGGGGGACCCAGTACTTC. Residues: CASSLGPGGTQYF.

The V call is TRBV7-9, the J call TRBJ1-1, with 7 nucleotides matching TRBD1. The J segment lost 6 bases and the V segment lost 5 bases, leaving 9 bases of the junction unmatched. The CDR3 consists of 14 residues. In germline, CDR1 is SEHNR, CDR2 FQNEAQ (reference sequence). CDR3 loop: CASSLPGGSPEAFF. CDR3 coding DNA: TGTGCCAGCAGCCTACCAGGGGGGTCTCCTGAAGCTTTCTTT.

V gene TRBV19 combines with J gene TRBJ2-7; 8 nucleotides align to TRBD1. The CDR3 runs to 15 residues. From germline, CDR1 is LNHDA and CDR2 SQIVND (reference sequence). V shed 2 bases and J 3 bases; nucleotides not matched to a gene: 6. In DNA form, the CDR3 reads TGTGCCAGTAGTATATTGGCACAGGGGGACTACGAGCAGTACTTC. Protein: CASSILAQGDYEQYF.

The chain carries TRBV5-1 and TRBJ2-3, with D tentatively TRBD2 (6 bases). This CDR3 comprises 16 residues. Germline CDR1 is SGHRS and CDR2 is YFSETQ. With 2 bases removed from V and 3 bases from J, the gap between germline ends came to 16 bases. CDR3 sequence: CASSFSGRGMTDTQYF. The CDR3 bases are TGCGCCAGCAGCTTTTCTGGCCGCGGGATGACAGATACGCAGTATTTT.

V usage is TRBV6-1 and J usage is TRBJ1-1, with D tentatively TRBD1 (6 bases). This CDR3 is built from 15 residues. Germline V lookup: CDR1 MNHNS, CDR2 SASEGT. V was trimmed by 7 bases and J by 0 bases, leaving 15 bases between them. CDR3 nucleotides: TGTGCCAGCACCCAACCCCCAGGGGTGAACACTGAAGCTTTCTTT. Encoded protein: CASTQPPGVNTEAFF.

The chain carries TRBV30 and TRBJ2-2, with 11 nucleotides matching TRBD2. The V gene's germline CDR1 is GTSNPN and CDR2 SVGIG (reference sequence). V gave up 0 bases and J gave up 1 base; unmatched junction bases: 4. This CDR3 comprises 17 residues. The chain's CDR3 is CAWSVLAGVGNTGELFF. CDR3 nucleotides: TGTGCCTGGAGTGTACTAGCGGGAGTGGGGAACACCGGGGAGCTGTTTTTT.

The V call is TRBV5-5, the J call TRBJ2-2; the match to TRBD1 covers 7 bases. Trimming cost V 1 base and J 4 bases; bases outside gene matches: 4. The CDR3 is made up of 15 amino acids. The V gene's germline CDR1 is SGHKS and CDR2 YYEKEE (reference sequence). CDR3 sequence: CASSLSGGRTGELFF. CDR3 bases: TGTGCCAGCAGCTTGTCAGGGGGACGCACCGGGGAGCTGTTTTTT. Complete variable domain (other parts from reference TRBV5-5 and TRBJ2-2): DAGVTQSPTHLIKTRGQQVTLRCSPISGHKSVSWYQQVLGQGPQFIFQYYEKEERGRGNFPDRFSARQFPNYSSELNVNALLLGDSALYLCASSLSGGRTGELFFGEGSRLTVL.

The genes are TRBV5-6 and TRBJ2-7; TRBD1 aligns across 10 bases. Germline V CDR1 and CDR2: SGHDT, YYEEEE. The CDR3 length is 13 residues. With V trimmed by 7 bases and J by 7 bases, 8 bases remained unmatched. CDR3 sequence: CASGRQGADEQYF. Here the CDR3 DNA reads TGTGCCAGCGGTCGACAGGGGGCGGATGAGCAGTACTTC. Together with reference TRBV5-6 and TRBJ2-7, the CDR3 gives the full variable domain: DAGVTQSPTHLIKTRGQQVTLRCSPKSGHDTVSWYQQALGQGPQFIFQYYEEEERQRGNFPDRFSGHQFPNYSSELNVNALLLGDSALYLCASGRQGADEQYFGPGTRLTVT.

This chain joins TRBV5-6 and TRBJ1-4; D is unresolved. The V gene's germline CDR1 is SGHDT and CDR2 YYEEEE. V lost 0 bases and J lost 0, with 6 bases in between. This CDR3 is built from 15 residues. The CDR3 DNA reads as TGTGCCAGCAGCTTGGGACCCGCAACTAATGAAAAACTGTTTTTT. Amino acids: CASSLGPATNEKLFF.

The rearrangement joins TRBV19 to TRBJ1-1; possible D gene TRBD1, 6 bases. Germline CDR1 LNHDA, CDR2 SQIVND (reference sequence). The CDR3 consists of 15 residues. V was cut by 11 bases and J by 3 bases, with 22 bases left in between. DNA of the CDR3: TGTGCCTGTCCAGTCCGGGGGGCTGTCGACACTGAAGCTTTCTTT. Translation gives CACPVRGAVDTEAFF.

This clone came up once. The chain carries TRBV29-1 and TRBJ2-5, with 8 bases identical to TRBD1. After removal of 6 bases from V and 1 base from J, the junction contained 4 bases not matched to a gene. The CDR3 loop spans 13 amino acids. Germline assignment: CDR1 SQVTM and CDR2 ANQGSEA. The CDR3 DNA sequence: TGCAGCGTGGCCAGGGGGCTCCAAGAGACCCAGTACTTC. Translating gives CSVARGLQETQYF.

This chain links TRBV11-2 with TRBJ1-2; D remains ambiguous. Per germline, CDR1 SGHAT and CDR2 FQNNGV. V gave up 5 bases and J gave up 4 bases, with 11 bases separating them. This CDR3 spans 13 amino acids. The CDR3 loop is CASSLDGLYGYTF. The CDR3 region has the DNA TGTGCCAGCAGCCTGGACGGCCTCTATGGCTACACCTTC. The complete variable domain, with remaining parts taken from reference TRBV11-2 and TRBJ1-2, reads EAGVAQSPRYKIIEKRQSVAFWCNPISGHATLYWYQQILGQGPKLLIQFQNNGVVDDSQLPKDRFSAERLKGVDSTLKIQPAKLEDSAVYLCASSLDGLYGYTFGSGTRLTVV.

The V and J genes are TRBV7-8 and TRBJ2-2; D remains unclear. Germline loops: CDR1 SGHVS, CDR2 FQNEAQ. V gave up 8 bases and J gave up 3 bases, with 16 bases separating them. The CDR3 has 15 residues. The CDR3 loop is CASFSKRVYTGELFF. CDR3 DNA: TGTGCCAGCTTTTCTAAGCGCGTCTACACCGGGGAGCTGTTTTTT.

This sequence joins TRBV7-3 and TRBJ1-1, with D possibly TRBD1 on 5 matching bases. Per germline, CDR1 SGHTA and CDR2 FQGTGA. The CDR3 has 14 residues. V gave up 4 bases and J gave up 1 base, with 10 bases separating them. This CDR3 reads CASSSDSQNTEAFF. DNA of the CDR3: TGTGCCAGCAGCTCCGACAGCCAGAACACTGAAGCTTTCTTT.

This chain connects TRBV5-4 to TRBJ1-5; TRBD1 might be the D (5 bases). The CDR3 extends over 15 amino acids. With 0 bases removed from V and 5 bases from J, the gap between germline ends came to 12 bases. CDR1 is SGHNT and CDR2 is YYREEE in the germline V gene (reference sequence). The DNA of the CDR3 is TGTGCCAGCAGCTTGGGGGGGAATAAGGATCAGCCCCAGCATTTT. It specifies CASSLGGNKDQPQHF.

This chain links TRBV11-2 with TRBJ1-2; D unresolved. Looked up from germline, CDR1 is SGHAT and CDR2 is FQNNGV. V was pared by 5 bases and J by 2 bases, with 27 bases between. The CDR3 sequence is 19 residues long. The CDR3 sequence: CASSLDLWAAPDQNYGYTF. The DNA for the CDR3 is TGTGCCAGCAGCCTGGACCTTTGGGCGGCCCCGGACCAGAACTATGGCTACACCTTC.

The chain has TRBV6-1 and TRBJ2-7, with 7 bases identical to TRBD1. Germline CDR1 reads MNHNS; CDR2 reads SASEGT. The CDR3 length is 18 residues. The V gene end was trimmed by 4 bases and the J gene end by 3 bases; junction bases not matched to a gene: 18. CDR3 sequence reads: CASSVNGFGTEKIYEQYF. CDR3 sequence (DNA): TGTGCCAGCAGTGTGAACGGATTCGGGACAGAAAAAATCTACGAGCAGTACTTC.